This record concerns one T cell receptor beta chain sequence. Unmatched junction bases numbered 13, after V lost 4 bases and J lost 4 bases. The CDR3 has 17 residues. Germline values: CDR1 SGHDN, CDR2 FVKESK. The sample is drawn from a study of blood T cell repertoires in COVID-19. The overall study: Nucleic acid was either cDNA or gDNA, and it came from T cells, B-cell-depleted T cells, or PBMCs.

Profiling relied on immunoSEQ multiplex PCR, and the TCRdb table lists in-frame clones only, not all of them. Of 130,000 or so clones listed, roughly 79% are singletons. V usage is TRBV14 and J usage is TRBJ2-7; 10 bases align to TRBD1. Material: peripheral blood. The receptor was derived from a human donor in a cohort sampled during active COVID-19. CDR3 in DNA: TGTGCCAGCAGCCCATTGGGGAGGGACAGGGGCAGTTACGAGCAGTACTTC. It yields the protein CASSPLGRDRGSYEQYF.